The 25 T cell receptor beta chains listed next were all sequenced from one sample in a study of CD8 T cells in ankylosing spondylitis. TCRdb analysed the 5' RACE reads with MiXCR anew, one entry per CDR3 protein. The data contain approximately 300,000 distinct CDR3 sequences, around 20% of them seen just once; the ten biggest clones take up 3.5%. The specimen was blood, either unsorted or a sorted T cell fraction (not recorded which). The source of these receptors is a female donor with ankylosing spondylitis or in good health (not recorded which).

V and J are TRBV6-1 and TRBJ1-4; D is uncertain. Germline V gives CDR1 MNHNS, CDR2 SASEGT. The V end lost 6 bases, the J end lost 3 bases, and 14 bases lay between the germline ends. The CDR3 is 15 residues long. For the CDR3, the DNA is TGTGCCAGCAGCCCCGGGAGTGTAGCTAATGAAAAACTGTTTTTT. The encoded protein is CASSPGSVANEKLFF.

The V call is TRBV20-1, the J call TRBJ2-7; no reliable D call. The CDR3 extends over 14 amino acids. Trimming removed 6 bases at V and 0 bases at J, with 15 bases between. Germline V gene sequence: CDR1 DFQATT, CDR2 SNEGSKA (reference sequence). In DNA, the CDR3 is TGCAGTGCCAGAACTCCTCACAGCTCCTACGAGCAGTACTTC. Translating gives CSARTPHSSYEQYF.

As regards this clonotype: The junction and the germline gene differ at one end; a read error may be behind it. The rearrangement links TRBV7-3 to TRBJ1-1; D is perhaps TRBD1 (6 bases). CDR3 size: 16 residues. The germline V gene has CDR1 SGHTA and CDR2 FQGTGA. CDR3 protein: CASSLTPRGENTEVFF. In DNA form, the CDR3 reads TGTGCCAGCAGCTTAACCCCGAGGGGGGAGAACACTGAAGTTTTCTTT.

V usage is TRBV6-1 and J usage is TRBJ1-3; tentative D call: TRBD1 (5 bases). V was clipped by 5 bases and J by 0 bases, with 11 bases between them. This CDR3 is built from 15 residues. Germline V gene data show CDR1 as MNHNS and CDR2 as SASEGT. CDR3 sequence (DNA): TGTGCCAGCAGTCCGACAGCCCGCTCTGGAAACACCATATATTTT. It translates to CASSPTARSGNTIYF.

This clonotype has a handful of counts. In nucleotides, the CDR3 is TGTGCCACCACCCGCGCGCGAGGGTACTCTAACTATGGCTACACCTTC. Translated: CATTRARGYSNYGYTF. The J gene is TRBJ1-2, the V gene TRBV15; D gene unclear. The CDR3 is 16 amino acids. Trimming took off 7 bases at V and 0 bases at J, with 18 bases between the two ends. Germline V gene data show CDR1 as LNHNV and CDR2 as YYDKDF (reference sequence).

The chain carries TRBV7-9 and TRBJ2-7, with D perhaps matching TRBD1 or TRBD2 (6 bases each). V was clipped by 4 bases and J by 2 bases, with 18 bases between them. Germline V gene lookup returns CDR1 SEHNR and CDR2 FQNEAQ (reference sequence). There are 16 residues in the CDR3. For the CDR3, the DNA is TGTGCCAGCAGCTCCGGGGGTTGGACAGACCCCTACGAGCAGTACTTC. Its protein is CASSSGGWTDPYEQYF. Full variable domain (outside the CDR3, taken from reference TRBV7-9 and TRBJ2-7): DTGVSQNPRHKITKRGQNVTFRCDPISEHNRLYWYRQTLGQGPEFLTYFQNEAQLEKSRLLSDRFSAERPKGSFSTLEIQRTEQGDSAMYLCASSSGGWTDPYEQYFGPGTRLTVT.

CDR3 amino acids: CASSFQGQDYSGANVLTF. As DNA, the CDR3 is TGTGCCAGCAGTTTTCAGGGACAGGACTACTCTGGGGCCAACGTCCTGACTTTC. The rearrangement uses TRBV12-3 or TRBV12-4 and TRBJ2-6; 8 bases are shared with TRBD1. The CDR3 has 18 residues. With 3 bases clipped from V and 0 bases from J, the junction kept 7 bases outside the gene matches.

V is TRBV6-1 and J is TRBJ1-2; possibly TRBD1 for D (6 bases). Trimming shortened V by 5 bases and J by 4 bases, and 11 bases separated the two germline ends. The CDR3 covers 13 residues. Germline V lookup: CDR1 MNHNS, CDR2 SASEGT. The CDR3 DNA follows: TGTGCCAGCAGTCGGACAGCCACCTATGGCTACACCTTC. It yields the protein CASSRTATYGYTF.

The genes are TRBV5-1 and TRBJ1-2; 7 bases map to TRBD1. Germline CDR1 and CDR2: SGHRS and YFSETQ. The CDR3 is 13 residues long. The V and J ends lost 0 bases and 11 bases, in that order; junction bases with no gene match: 7. The CDR3 nucleotides are TGCGCCAGCAGCTTGGACAGGGGTTTGGATTACACCTTC. It is translated as CASSLDRGLDYTF.

This clonotype has only a few counts. This rearrangement joins TRBV6-1 to TRBJ2-1; the D gene is possibly TRBD2 (5 bases). V was trimmed by 11 bases and J by 9 bases, leaving 20 bases between them. This CDR3 is built from 13 residues. Germline CDR1 MNHNS, CDR2 SASEGT. The DNA of the CDR3 is TGTGCCTCCCGGGATCCTCCGCGCAGTGAGCAGTTCTTC. This encodes CASRDPPRSEQFF.

J is TRBJ1-2 and V is TRBV7-9; 10 bases match TRBD1. Per the germline V gene, CDR1 is SEHNR and CDR2 is FQNEAQ (reference sequence). This CDR3 is built from 15 residues. Losses at the gene ends were 5 bases for V and 7 bases for J; bases not matched to a gene: 10. The CDR3 loop is CASSPTRDRGSGYTF. CDR3 nucleotides: TGTGCCAGCAGCCCGACCCGGGACAGGGGCTCTGGCTACACCTTC.

The gene calls are TRBV4-2 and TRBJ2-1; D not resolved. Germline V gene lookup returns CDR1 LGHNA and CDR2 YNFKEQ. The CDR3 length is 15 residues. Trimming took 1 base from V and 4 from J, leaving 11 bases between them. CDR3 amino acids: CASSQVGRRYNEQFF. CDR3 DNA sequence: TGTGCCAGCAGCCAAGTCGGTAGGCGATACAATGAGCAGTTCTTC.

The rearrangement links TRBV5-5 to TRBJ2-3; the D is unclear. Germline V gene data show CDR1 as SGHKS and CDR2 as YYEKEE (reference sequence). The length of the CDR3 is 14 residues. Trimming cost V 1 base and J 4 bases, with 10 bases left between them. The CDR3 region has the DNA TGTGCCAGCAGCTTGCACCAGCCAGCAGATACGCAGTATTTT. This sequence encodes CASSLHQPADTQYF.

The CDR3 protein is CASSIRGNTEAFF. The CDR3 bases are TGTGCCAGCAGTATCAGGGGGAACACTGAAGCTTTCTTT. This rearrangement joins TRBV12-3 or TRBV12-4 to TRBJ1-1, with D tentatively TRBD1 (6 bases). The CDR3 has 13 residues. Trimming left V 5 bases short and J 1 base short, with 8 bases between.

This clonotype was detected a few times. The genes are TRBV12-5 and TRBJ1-5, with a tentative D call TRBD1 (5 bases). The V gene's germline CDR1 is LGHNT and CDR2 FRNRAP. Deletions cut 3 bases from V and 6 bases from J, with 12 bases between. The CDR3 length is 14 residues. This chain's CDR3 is CASGFLRAGQPQHF. The CDR3 nucleotides are TGTGCTAGTGGTTTTCTCAGGGCAGGTCAGCCCCAGCATTTT.

This clonotype was seen only a few times. The V gene is TRBV4-3, the J gene TRBJ2-2; weak D call: TRBD1 (6 bases). The V end lost 3 bases, the J end lost 2 bases, and 19 bases lay between the germline ends. Germline CDR1 LGHNA, CDR2 YSLEER. The CDR3 extends over 18 amino acids. The CDR3 spells CASSQAIPGTLNTGELFF. As DNA, the CDR3 is TGCGCCAGCAGCCAGGCCATTCCCGGGACACTAAACACCGGGGAGCTGTTTTTT.

This clonotype was counted a few times. The chain links TRBV20-1 to TRBJ2-2; D is possibly TRBD2 (6 bases). V was shortened by 0 bases and J by 1 base, with 9 bases between the two germline ends. The CDR3 is made up of 15 amino acids. Germline V CDR1 and CDR2: DFQATT, SNEGSKA (reference sequence). CDR3 in amino acids: CSARDGTLNTGELFF. CDR3 coding DNA: TGCAGTGCTAGAGATGGGACTCTGAACACCGGGGAGCTGTTTTTT.

The V gene is TRBV20-1, the J gene TRBJ2-1; 8 bases agree with TRBD2. V dropped 3 bases and J dropped 8; count of bases not matched to a gene: 12. This CDR3 has 15 amino acids. Germline loops: CDR1 DFQATT, CDR2 SNEGSKA (reference sequence). CDR3 sequence reads: CSARKDSSGWDEQFF. The DNA of the CDR3 is TGCAGTGCTAGGAAAGATTCTAGCGGGTGGGATGAGCAGTTCTTC.

The V call is TRBV29-1, the J call TRBJ2-1; perhaps TRBD2 as D (5 bases). CDR3 length equals 13 residues. V lost 5 bases to trimming and J lost 6 bases, with 14 bases between them. Germline values: CDR1 SQVTM, CDR2 ANQGSEA. The CDR3 loop reads CSVTQVAGNEQFF. The CDR3 DNA follows: TGCAGCGTTACCCAGGTTGCGGGCAATGAGCAGTTCTTC.

V usage is TRBV10-3 and J usage is TRBJ2-5; D possibly corresponds to TRBD2 (5 bases). CDR1 and CDR2 (germline): ENHRY, SYGVKD. This CDR3 spans 15 amino acids. Trimming left V 2 bases short and J 2 bases short, with 12 bases between. CDR3 coding DNA: TGTGCCATCAGTGAGGGTCTAGCCCCACAAGAGACCCAGTACTTC. Its translation: CAISEGLAPQETQYF.

The chain joins TRBV7-2 to TRBJ2-5; D not certain. CDR1 and CDR2 from the germline V gene are SGHTA and FQGNSA. V lost 2 bases and J lost 3, with 7 bases in between. The CDR3 extends over 13 amino acids. The CDR3 region has the DNA TGTGCCAGCAGCTTAAACAGTAAAGAGACCCAGTACTTC. The encoded protein is CASSLNSKETQYF.

Only a few counts were recorded for this clonotype. This rearrangement joins TRBV6-1 to TRBJ1-2; D might be TRBD1 (5 bases). The CDR3 is 13 residues long. V shed 6 bases and J shed 6 bases, with 14 bases lying between them. Germline loops: CDR1 MNHNS, CDR2 SASEGT. The DNA of the CDR3 is TGTGCCAGCAGGAGGGGCAGCTCCAATGGCTACACCTTC. It codes for CASRRGSSNGYTF.

The chain carries TRBV20-1 and TRBJ2-7; TRBD2 aligns across 10 bases. This CDR3 has 14 amino acids. The germline gives CDR1 DFQATT, CDR2 SNEGSKA (reference sequence). V shed 4 bases, J shed 2 bases, and the junction held 5 bases outside the gene matches. This CDR3 reads CSAKRAGGPYEQYF. Here the CDR3 DNA reads TGCAGTGCTAAAAGAGCGGGAGGGCCCTACGAGCAGTACTTC.

This clonotype was seen a few times. The V call is TRBV20-1, the J call TRBJ2-7, with 10 bases fitting TRBD2. The CDR3 extends over 17 amino acids. CDR1 is DFQATT and CDR2 is SNEGSKA in the germline V gene (reference sequence). Trimming at V came to 0 bases and at J to 4 bases, leaving 12 bases not matched to a gene. In DNA, the CDR3 is TGCAGTGCTAGAGATCGGAGCGGGAGGGGTTCGAAATACGAGCAGTACTTC. This sequence encodes CSARDRSGRGSKYEQYF.

There are many counts of this clonotype. This sequence joins TRBV12-3 or TRBV12-4 and TRBJ2-1; 7 bases line up with TRBD2. The CDR3 length is 15 residues. V gave up 7 bases and J gave up 0 bases; unmatched junction bases: 6. Written as DNA, the CDR3 is TGTGCCAGCAACGCCCGCGGGAGCTCCTACAATGAGCAGTTCTTC. Translation gives CASNARGSSYNEQFF.